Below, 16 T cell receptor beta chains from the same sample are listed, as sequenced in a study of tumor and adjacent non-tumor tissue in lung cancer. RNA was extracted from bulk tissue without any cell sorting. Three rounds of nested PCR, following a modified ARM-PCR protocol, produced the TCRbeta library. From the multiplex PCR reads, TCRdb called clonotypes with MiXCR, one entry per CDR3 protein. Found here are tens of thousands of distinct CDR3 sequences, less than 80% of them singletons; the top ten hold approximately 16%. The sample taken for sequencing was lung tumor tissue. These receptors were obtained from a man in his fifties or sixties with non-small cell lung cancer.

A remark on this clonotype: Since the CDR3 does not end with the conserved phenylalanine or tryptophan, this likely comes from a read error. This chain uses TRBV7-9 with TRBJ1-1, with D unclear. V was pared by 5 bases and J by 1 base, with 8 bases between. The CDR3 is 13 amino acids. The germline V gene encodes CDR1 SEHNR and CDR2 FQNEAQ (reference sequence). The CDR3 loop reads CASSTLANTEAFS. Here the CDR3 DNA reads TGTGCCAGCAGCACCCTGGCGAACACTGAAGCTTTCTCT.

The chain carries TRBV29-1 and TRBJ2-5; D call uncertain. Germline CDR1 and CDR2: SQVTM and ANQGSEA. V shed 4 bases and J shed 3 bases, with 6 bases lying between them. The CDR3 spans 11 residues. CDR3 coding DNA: TGCAGCGTTGGGGCTGAAGAGACCCAGTACTTC. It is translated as CSVGAEETQYF.

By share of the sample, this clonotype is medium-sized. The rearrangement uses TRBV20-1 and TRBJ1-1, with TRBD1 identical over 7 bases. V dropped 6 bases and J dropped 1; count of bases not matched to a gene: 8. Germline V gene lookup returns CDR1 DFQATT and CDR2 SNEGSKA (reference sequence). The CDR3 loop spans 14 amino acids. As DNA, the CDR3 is TGCAGTGCATCCCTGGCAGGGGGGAACACTGAAGCTTTCTTT. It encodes CSASLAGGNTEAFF.

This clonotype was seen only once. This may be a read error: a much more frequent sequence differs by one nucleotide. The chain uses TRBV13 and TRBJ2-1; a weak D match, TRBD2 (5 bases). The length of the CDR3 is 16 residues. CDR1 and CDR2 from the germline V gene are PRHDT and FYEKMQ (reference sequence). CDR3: CASSLYRSSLTNEHFF. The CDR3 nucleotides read TGTGCCAGCAGCTTATATAGGTCTAGCCTGACTAATGAGCATTTCTTC.

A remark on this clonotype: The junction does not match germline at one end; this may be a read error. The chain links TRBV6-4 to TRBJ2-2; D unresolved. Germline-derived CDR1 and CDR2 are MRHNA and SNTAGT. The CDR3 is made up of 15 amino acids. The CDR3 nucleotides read TGTGCCGGCAGAGAAAGGGCCGAGCCTACCGGGGAGCTGTTTTTT. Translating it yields CAGRERAEPTGELFF.

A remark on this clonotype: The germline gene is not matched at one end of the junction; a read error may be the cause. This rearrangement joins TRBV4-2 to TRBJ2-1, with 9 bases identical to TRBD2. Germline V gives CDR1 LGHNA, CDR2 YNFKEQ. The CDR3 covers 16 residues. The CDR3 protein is CASSQDVAGGYNEQLF. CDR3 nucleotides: TGTGCTAGCAGCCAAGATGTGGCGGGAGGGTACAATGAGCAACTCTTC.

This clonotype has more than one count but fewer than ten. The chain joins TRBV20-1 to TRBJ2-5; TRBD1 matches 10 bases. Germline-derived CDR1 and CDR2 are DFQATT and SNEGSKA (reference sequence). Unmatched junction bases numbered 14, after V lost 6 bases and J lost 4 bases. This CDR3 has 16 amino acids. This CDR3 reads CSATFPETGGGETQYF. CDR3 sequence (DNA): TGCAGTGCGACGTTTCCCGAGACAGGGGGCGGAGAGACCCAGTACTTC.

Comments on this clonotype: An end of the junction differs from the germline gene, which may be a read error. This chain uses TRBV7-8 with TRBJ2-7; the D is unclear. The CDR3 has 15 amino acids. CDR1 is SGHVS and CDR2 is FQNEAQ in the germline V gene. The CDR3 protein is CVSSDDLVRSYKQYF. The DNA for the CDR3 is TGTGTCAGCAGCGACGACCTAGTGAGGTCCTACAAGCAGTACTTC.

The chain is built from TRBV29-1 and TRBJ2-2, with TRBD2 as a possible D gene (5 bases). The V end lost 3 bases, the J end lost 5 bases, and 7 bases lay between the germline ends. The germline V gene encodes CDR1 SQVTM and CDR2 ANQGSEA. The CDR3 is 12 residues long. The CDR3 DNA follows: TGCAGCGTTGATCGGGAAACCGGGGAGCTGTTTTTT. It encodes CSVDRETGELFF.

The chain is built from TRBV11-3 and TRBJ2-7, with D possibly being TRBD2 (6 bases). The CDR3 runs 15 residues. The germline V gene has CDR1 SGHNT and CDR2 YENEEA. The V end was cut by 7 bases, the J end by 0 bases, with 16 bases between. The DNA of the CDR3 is TGTGCCAGCAAGAGGGCTATCGGGAGCTCCTACGAGCAGTACTTC. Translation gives CASKRAIGSSYEQYF.

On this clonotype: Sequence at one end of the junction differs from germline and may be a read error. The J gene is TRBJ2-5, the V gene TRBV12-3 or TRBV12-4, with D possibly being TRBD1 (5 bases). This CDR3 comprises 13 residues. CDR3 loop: CDSSPGSIETQYF. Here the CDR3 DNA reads TGTGACAGCAGCCCAGGGTCGATAGAGACCCAGTACTTC.

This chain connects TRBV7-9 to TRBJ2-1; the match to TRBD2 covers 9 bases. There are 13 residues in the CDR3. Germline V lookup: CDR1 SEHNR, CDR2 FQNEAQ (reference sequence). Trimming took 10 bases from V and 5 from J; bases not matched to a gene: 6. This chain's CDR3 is CANRREGNNEQFF. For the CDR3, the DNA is TGTGCCAACAGGCGGGAGGGTAACAATGAGCAGTTCTTC.

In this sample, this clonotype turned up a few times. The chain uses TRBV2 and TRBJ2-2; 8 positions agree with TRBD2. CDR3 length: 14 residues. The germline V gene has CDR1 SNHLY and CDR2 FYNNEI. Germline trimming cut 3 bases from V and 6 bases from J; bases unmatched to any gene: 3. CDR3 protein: CASSENSGAGELFF. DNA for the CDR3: TGTGCCAGCAGTGAGAATAGCGGGGCCGGGGAGCTGTTTTTT.

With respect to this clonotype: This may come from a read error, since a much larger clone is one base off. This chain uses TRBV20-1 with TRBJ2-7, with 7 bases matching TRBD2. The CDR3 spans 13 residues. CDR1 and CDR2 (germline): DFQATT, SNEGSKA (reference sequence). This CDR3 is CSARGGRAYDQYF. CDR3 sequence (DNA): TGCAGTGCTAGGGGGGGGAGGGCCTACGATCAGTACTTC.

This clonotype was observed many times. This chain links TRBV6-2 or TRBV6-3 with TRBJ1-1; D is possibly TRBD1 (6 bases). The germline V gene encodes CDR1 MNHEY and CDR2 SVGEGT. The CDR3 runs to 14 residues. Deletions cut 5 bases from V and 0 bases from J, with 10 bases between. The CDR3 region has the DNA TGTGCCAGCAGTAGGGGGGGAGTGAACACTGAAGCTTTCTTT. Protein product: CASSRGGVNTEAFF.

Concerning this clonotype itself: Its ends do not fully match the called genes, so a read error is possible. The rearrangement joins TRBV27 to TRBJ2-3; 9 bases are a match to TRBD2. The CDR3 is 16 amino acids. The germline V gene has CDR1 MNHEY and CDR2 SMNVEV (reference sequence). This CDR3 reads CASSFGGRAGIDTQYF. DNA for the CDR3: TGTGCCAGCAGTTTTGGCGGGAGGGCCGGCATAGATACACAGTATTTT.